These 13 T cell receptor beta chains originate from one sample sequenced in a study of T cell repertoires in cytomegalovirus infection. TCRdb re-called the reads with MiXCR, one entry per CDR3 protein. The sample has a few hundred thousand distinct CDR3 sequences, over 35% seen once; the top ten hold around 48%. Their antigens are not known. The sample consisted of cultured PBMCs, taken from culture after CMV antigen stimulation. Receptor source: a human donor in good health (CMV status not recorded). Some clones in this sample may be carry-over from other donors' samples.

This clonotype appeared a few times. The junction does not match germline at one end; this may be a read error. J is TRBJ2-7 and V is TRBV5-6, with D uncertain. This CDR3 has 17 residues. Germline CDR1 SGHDT, CDR2 YYEEEE. CDR3 loop: CASSPRPPVEPGSQRHF. The CDR3 region has the DNA TGTGCCAGCAGCCCACGCCCCCCCGTCGAACCGGGTTCCCAACGCCACTTC. Drawing the rest from reference TRBV5-6 and TRBJ2-7, the complete variable domain is DAGVTQSPTHLIKTRGQQVTLRCSPKSGHDTVSWYQQALGQGPQFIFQYYEEEERQRGNFPDRFSGHQFPNYSSELNVNALLLGDSALYLCASSPRPPVEPGSQRHFGPGTRLTVT.

The chain is built from TRBV6-1 and TRBJ2-1, with D perhaps matching TRBD1 (5 bases). The CDR3 is made up of 18 amino acids. From germline, CDR1 is MNHNS and CDR2 SASEGT. V shed 5 bases and J shed 7 bases, with 27 bases lying between them. CDR3 nucleotide sequence: TGTGCCAGCAGTTTCTCCCCCCAGACAGATACTACGCCTAATGAGCAGTTCTTC. Protein product: CASSFSPQTDTTPNEQFF.

The table lists this clonotype with a count of one. J is TRBJ2-5 and V is TRBV6-1; D possibly corresponds to TRBD2 (6 bases). The CDR3 runs 13 residues. V lost 3 bases, J lost 5 bases, and 10 bases lay in between. CDR1 is MNHNS and CDR2 is SASEGT in the germline V gene. The CDR3 sequence: CASSEDYRETQYF. The CDR3, as DNA: TGTGCCAGCAGTGAGGACTACCGGGAGACCCAGTACTTC.

This sequence joins TRBV7-2 and TRBJ2-1; 8 bases line up with TRBD2. Germline V CDR1 and CDR2: SGHTA, FQGNSA. V was clipped by 4 bases and J by 2 bases; unmatched bases: 10. The CDR3 is 17 residues long. For the CDR3, the DNA is TGTGCCAGCAGCTCCTTAGCGGGGCGCCGCGCCTACAATGAGCAGTTCTTC. Amino acid sequence: CASSSLAGRRAYNEQFF.

This clonotype was counted a few times. The rearrangement joins TRBV6-1 to TRBJ2-7, with TRBD2 matching 7 bases. The CDR3 consists of 15 residues. The V gene end was trimmed by 5 bases and the J gene end by 4 bases; junction bases not matched to a gene: 11. The germline gives CDR1 MNHNS, CDR2 SASEGT. The chain's CDR3 is CASSPQPVGGYEQYF. Here the CDR3 DNA reads TGTGCCAGCAGTCCCCAACCGGTGGGAGGGTACGAGCAGTACTTC.

The chain recombines TRBV6-1 with TRBJ1-5; perhaps TRBD1 as D (5 bases). Germline V gives CDR1 MNHNS, CDR2 SASEGT. CDR3 length equals 15 residues. Trimming cost V 3 bases and J 4 bases, with 13 bases left between them. CDR3 nucleotide sequence: TGTGCCAGCAGTGAGCTCAGGGAGAGGAATCAGCCCCAGCATTTT. This sequence encodes CASSELRERNQPQHF.

The CDR3 bases are TGTGCCAGCAGTCTGGCTGAGCAGTTCTTC. Translating gives CASSLAEQFF. The V gene is TRBV7-9, the J gene TRBJ2-1; D is ambiguous. Per the germline V gene, CDR1 is SEHNR and CDR2 is FQNEAQ (reference sequence). The CDR3 is 10 residues long. The V gene lost 6 bases and the J gene lost 9 bases, with 6 bases spanning the gap.

A few counts support this clonotype. The chain employs TRBV6-2 or TRBV6-3 and TRBJ1-5; the D gene is possibly TRBD1 (5 bases). V lost 4 bases to trimming and J lost 9 bases, with 13 bases between them. The CDR3 consists of 13 residues. Germline V gene data show CDR1 as MNHEY and CDR2 as SVGEGT. The CDR3 protein is CASSLMGDRPQHF. The CDR3, as DNA: TGTGCCAGCAGTTTAATGGGGGATAGGCCCCAGCATTTT.

This clonotype was counted between two and nine times. The chain combines TRBV12-3 or TRBV12-4 with TRBJ2-7, with D maybe TRBD1 (6 bases). The V gene lost 6 bases and the J gene lost 2 bases, with 14 bases spanning the gap. The CDR3 is 14 residues long. The DNA of the CDR3 is TGTGCCAGCAGACCCGGGACACCCGCCTACGAGCAGTACTTC. Encoded protein: CASRPGTPAYEQYF.

Notes on this clonotype: Germline is not matched at one junction end, which may reflect a read error. The chain is built from TRBV7-9 and TRBJ2-5; TRBD1 might be the D (6 bases). Per the germline V gene, CDR1 is SEHNR and CDR2 is FQNEAQ (reference sequence). This CDR3 spans 13 amino acids. The CDR3 protein is CASSFTGQETQSF. The CDR3 bases are TGTGCCAGCAGCTTTACGGGACAAGAGACCCAGTCCTTC.

The CDR3 region has the DNA TGTGCCAGCAGTCAAGGGAGGGGTGAGACCCAGTACTTC. Protein: CASSQGRGETQYF. The gene calls are TRBV7-2 and TRBJ2-5; 7 bases line up with TRBD2. V lost 6 bases, J lost 5 bases, and 6 bases stayed unmatched. The CDR3 totals 13 residues. Germline loops: CDR1 SGHTA, CDR2 FQGNSA.

This clonotype was detected a few times. The chain joins TRBV27 to TRBJ1-1; 8 nucleotides agree with TRBD1. Trimming cost V 5 bases and J 5 bases; bases outside gene matches: 10. Germline-derived CDR1 and CDR2 are MNHEY and SMNVEV (reference sequence). The CDR3 runs 15 residues. CDR3 amino acids: CASSPGRGLGTEAFF. CDR3 DNA: TGTGCCAGCAGTCCAGGCAGGGGGCTGGGAACTGAAGCTTTCTTT.

The CDR3 coding sequence is TGTGCCAGCATAGAGGCGGCCGGGGGAAATCAGCCCCAGCATTTT. It codes for CASIEAAGGNQPQHF. The chain carries TRBV6-6 and TRBJ1-5; perhaps TRBD1 as D (5 bases). Trimming pared 7 bases from V and 4 bases from J, leaving 17 bases between. The CDR3 has 15 residues. CDR1 is MNHNY and CDR2 is SVGAGI in the germline V gene (reference sequence).